This T cell receptor (beta chain) appears in the sequencing data of a study of cytomegalovirus exposure and HLA in healthy donors. In regard to this clone: Antigen unknown.

Study outcomes and limitations: A prior analysis recorded that most TCR beta V segments were productive about 90% or about 30% of the time. Reports indicated that the classifier achieved high specificity and sensitivity in diagnosing cytomegalovirus status. A later analysis reportedly found that, within productive TCRs, an Asian-associated ancestry cluster had fewer N-insertions than the mean observed across the roughly 730 donors.

The PCR contained 60 Vbeta and 13 Jbeta primers. Generated by immunoSEQ multiplex PCR, the TCRdb table keeps only in-frame clones and is missing some. The sample lists about 210,000 clones, 80% to 90% occurring once. The donors (healthy individuals) were bone marrow donors. The CDR3 has 13 residues. Germline V gene sequence: CDR1 SGHNT, CDR2 YENEEA. V gave up 0 bases and J gave up 4 bases, with 7 bases separating them. The sample consisted of PBMCs. The sequence derives from a man in his forties or fifties in good health and CMV-seropositive. The chain combines TRBV11-3 with TRBJ2-7; D is unresolved. The CDR3, as DNA: TGTGCCAGCAGCTTAGATTCAGATTACGAGCAGTACTTC. Translating gives CASSLDSDYEQYF.